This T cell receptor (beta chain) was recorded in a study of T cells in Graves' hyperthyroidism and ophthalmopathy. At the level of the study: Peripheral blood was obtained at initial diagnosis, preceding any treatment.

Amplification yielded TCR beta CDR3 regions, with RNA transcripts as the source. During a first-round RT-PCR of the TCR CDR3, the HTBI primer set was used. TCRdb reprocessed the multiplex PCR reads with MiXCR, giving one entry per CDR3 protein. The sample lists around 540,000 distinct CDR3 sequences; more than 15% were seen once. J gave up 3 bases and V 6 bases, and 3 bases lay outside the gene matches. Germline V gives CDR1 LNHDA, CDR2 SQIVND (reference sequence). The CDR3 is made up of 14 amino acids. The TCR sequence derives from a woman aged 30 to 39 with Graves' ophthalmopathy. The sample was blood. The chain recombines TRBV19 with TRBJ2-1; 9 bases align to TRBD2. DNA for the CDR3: TGTGCCAGTAGATCAGCGGGAGGCTACAATGAGCAGTTCTTC. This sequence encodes CASRSAGGYNEQFF.